This T cell receptor beta chain derives from a study of blood T cell repertoires in COVID-19 (dated by TCRdb to the early 2020s). Looking at the study overall: The collaborator samples originated in the United States, Italy and Spain and spanned the acute and convalescent phases of COVID-19. Deeply sampled blood TCRbeta repertoires from subjects exposed to, actively infected with, or recovered from COVID-19 were included in the dataset. HLA class I and class II types, where available, came from metadata supplied by the sample provider rather than from assay-based typing. Sample metadata almost always included a de-identified subject ID, COVID-19 status, age in years and sex. Samples came from the ongoing ImmuneRACE study (first 160 participants) plus 1,254 subjects from 6 global collaborators. The repertoires were released in a freely available public database meant as a resource for research on the immune response to SARS-CoV-2. The material from the prospective study consisted of cDNA or gDNA derived from T cells, B-cell-depleted T cells, or PBMCs.

In the prospective study, participants were roughly 18 to 100 years old, resided in approximately 22 geographic areas of the United States, and were enrolled through a virtual design. In the prospective study, cohorts were assigned on the basis of participant-reported clinical history obtained from a screening survey and a study questionnaire. Recovered participants in ImmuneRACE Cohort 3 were defined by two consecutive negative NP/OP PCR tests, clearance by a healthcare professional, or resolution of symptoms. Each participant in the prospective study had whole blood, serum and a nasopharyngeal or oropharyngeal swab collected by mobile phlebotomists. Over a 2-month period, participants in the prospective study had the option of providing additional blood draws and questionnaires. Blood samples from the prospective study were shipped frozen or at room temperature prior to DNA extraction. Concerning this clone: What antigen it recognizes has not been identified. There are no base qualities to consult, and no much larger clone falls within one base.

The immunoSEQ Assay, a bias-controlled multiplex PCR, was used to amplify TCRbeta CDR3 regions from genomic DNA. From the authors' description of their analysis: Within the assay, amplification of reference gene primers was used to estimate how many nucleated cells each sample contained. To quantify the absolute abundance of each unique TCRbeta CDR3 rearrangement, sequence reads were collapsed and filtered. For each sample, productive Simpson clonality was calculated as the square root of Simpson's diversity index across productive rearrangements. TCRdb carries this immuneACCESS record with in-frame sequences only. Its versions omit some clonotypes, under half of them owing to an unresolved V gene in the studies checked, with the rest unexplained. V, J and clone size are those of that table, while D and trimming were read from the DNA. This sample has almost 250,000 clones in its table, and around nine tenths of those were observed once. The leading ten clones occupy about 1.5% of the sample.

The germline V gene sets CDR1 to SNHLY and CDR2 to FYNNEI. V lost 6 bases and J lost 2 bases; the stretch between them is 9 bases long. Taken from cysteine to phenylalanine, the CDR3 has 13 residues. Here the CDR3 DNA is all that survives: 39 bases in frame from base 1. General conclusions and limits of the study: How much clinical and demographic metadata was included differed by source and by participant, and the metadata was provided uncurated.

The chain was built from TRBV2 and TRBJ2-3; a tentative D match to TRBD1 spans 6 bases. The source material was PBMCs or T cells enriched from blood (not recorded which). The source is a woman aged 45-65 years who had recovered from COVID-19. In nucleotides, the sequence is TGTGCCAGCAGCGGACAGCCCACAGATACGCAGTATTTT. It encodes CASSGQPTDTQYF. Outside the CDR3, residues come from the reference TRBV2 and TRBJ2-3 proteins, so the full variable domain is: EPEVTQTPSHQVTQMGQEVILRCVPISNHLYFYWYRQILGQKVEFLVSFYNNEISEKSEIFDDQFSVERPDGSNFTLKIRSTKLEDSAMYFCASSGQPTDTQYFGPGTRLTVL.